These 30 T cell receptor beta chains originate from one sample sequenced in a study of cytomegalovirus exposure and HLA in healthy donors (dated by TCRdb to between 2016 and 2019). Library generation was performed with the immunoSEQ multiplex PCR assay. What TCRdb holds here is the immuneACCESS table cut down to in-frame rearrangements. Part of the clones is not present; checked against another copy, under half of the missing clones reflect an unresolved V gene, and the others are unexplained. The sample table records some 140,000 clones; more than 70% of these occur just once. The top ten constitute about 2.2% of the sample. The sample taken for sequencing was PBMCs. The receptor set was obtained from a human donor in good health.

The chain is built from TRBV5-4 and TRBJ1-2, with D possibly being TRBD1 (6 bases). The CDR3 totals 15 residues. The V end was cut by 0 bases, the J end by 0 bases, with 9 bases between. Germline V gene data show CDR1 as SGHNT and CDR2 as YYREEE (reference sequence). DNA of the CDR3: TGTGCCAGCAGCTTGGTGGACAGTACTAACTATGGCTACACCTTC. Encoded protein: CASSLVDSTNYGYTF.

This chain connects TRBV14 to TRBJ2-1; D is perhaps TRBD1 (5 bases). With 3 bases removed from V and 5 bases from J, the gap between germline ends came to 8 bases. The CDR3 loop spans 13 amino acids. Germline CDR1 reads SGHDN; CDR2 reads FVKESK. DNA for the CDR3: TGTGCCAGCAGCCAGGGGCATAACAATGAGCAGTTCTTC. This sequence encodes CASSQGHNNEQFF.

This clone was found a few times. The chain combines TRBV5-1 with TRBJ2-3, with 9 bases identical to TRBD2. V trimming: 3 bases; J trimming: 4 bases; junction bases outside the gene matches: 6. Germline CDR1 SGHRS, CDR2 YFSETQ. The CDR3 spans 15 residues. The CDR3, as DNA: TGCGCCAGCAGCTCCCTAGCGGGGTCGGCAGATACGCAGTATTTT. Residues: CASSSLAGSADTQYF.

The chain links TRBV5-4 to TRBJ1-2, with D unclear. The germline V gene has CDR1 SGHNT and CDR2 YYREEE (reference sequence). The CDR3 is made up of 15 amino acids. Deletions cut 0 bases from V and 1 base from J, with 10 bases between. CDR3 DNA: TGTGCCAGCAGCTTGGTACAGAATAATAACTATGGCTACACCTTC. This encodes CASSLVQNNNYGYTF.

The V gene is TRBV2, the J gene TRBJ2-7, with D possibly TRBD2 on 6 matching bases. Germline V gene lookup returns CDR1 SNHLY and CDR2 FYNNEI. The CDR3 sequence is 15 residues long. Trimming shortened V by 1 base and J by 0 bases, and 10 bases separated the two germline ends. The CDR3 DNA follows: TGTGCCAGCAGTGAAGTGGGGACTCCCTCCTACGAGCAGTACTTC. Its protein product is CASSEVGTPSYEQYF. The variable domain in full, completed from reference TRBV2 and TRBJ2-7, reads EPEVTQTPSHQVTQMGQEVILRCVPISNHLYFYWYRQILGQKVEFLVSFYNNEISEKSEIFDDQFSVERPDGSNFTLKIRSTKLEDSAMYFCASSEVGTPSYEQYFGPGTRLTVT.

J is TRBJ2-7 and V is TRBV5-4; TRBD2 matches 7 bases. CDR1 and CDR2 (germline): SGHNT, YYREEE (reference sequence). J was trimmed by 0 bases and V by 3 bases; bases with no gene match: 6. The CDR3 consists of 15 residues. The CDR3 reads CASSWTGTNSYEQYF. Here the CDR3 DNA reads TGTGCCAGCAGCTGGACCGGGACTAACTCCTACGAGCAGTACTTC.

V is TRBV5-4 and J is TRBJ2-1; 8 bases agree with TRBD2. The ends lost 4 bases at V and 2 bases at J; junction bases unmatched: 5. The CDR3 totals 15 residues. CDR1 SGHNT and CDR2 YYREEE come from the germline V gene (reference sequence). The DNA of the CDR3 is TGTGCCAGCAGCCCGAAAGCGGGGGCCTACAATGAGCAGTTCTTC. Its protein is CASSPKAGAYNEQFF. The whole variable domain, remainder taken from reference TRBV5-4 and TRBJ2-1, is ETGVTQSPTHLIKTRGQQVTLRCSSQSGHNTVSWYQQALGQGPQFIFQYYREEENGRGNFPPRFSGLQFPNYSSELNVNALELDDSALYLCASSPKAGAYNEQFFGPGTRLTVL.

The J gene is TRBJ1-5, the V gene TRBV28; TRBD1 matches 9 bases. CDR1 MDHEN and CDR2 SYDVKM come from the germline V gene. The CDR3 is 14 amino acids. After removal of 7 bases from V and 6 bases from J, the junction contained 7 bases not matched to a gene. CDR3 region: CASIQGAQSQPQHF. The CDR3 DNA sequence: TGTGCCAGCATACAGGGGGCGCAGAGTCAGCCCCAGCATTTT.

The rearrangement uses TRBV5-1 and TRBJ2-7; 7 bases are a match to TRBD1. CDR1 and CDR2 (germline): SGHRS, YFSETQ. This CDR3 comprises 14 residues. J was trimmed by 3 bases and V by 0 bases; bases with no gene match: 3. The CDR3 sequence: CASSLGTGIYEQYF. CDR3 sequence (DNA): TGCGCCAGCAGCTTGGGGACAGGAATCTACGAGCAGTACTTC.

The V gene is TRBV19, the J gene TRBJ1-1; no clear D. V gave up 7 bases and J gave up 6 bases, with 9 bases separating them. CDR1 is LNHDA, CDR2 SQIVND, per germline (reference sequence). CDR3 size: 11 residues. CDR3 sequence reads: CASMASSEAFF. In nucleotides, the CDR3 is TGTGCCAGTATGGCTAGCTCTGAAGCTTTCTTT.

Comments on this clone: One junction end disagrees with the germline gene, perhaps due to a read error. CDR3 region: CASSLAPTEAFF. The CDR3 DNA sequence: TGTGCCAGCAGCTTAGCGCCGACGGAGGCCTTCTTC. The V and J genes are TRBV7-9 and TRBJ2-7; tentatively, D is TRBD2 (5 bases). CDR1 SEHNR and CDR2 FQNEAQ come from the germline V gene (reference sequence). The CDR3 is 12 amino acids.

The rearrangement joins TRBV7-2 to TRBJ2-1; D is possibly TRBD2 (6 bases). The length of the CDR3 is 16 residues. Germline CDR1 SGHTA, CDR2 FQGNSA. V lost 5 bases and J lost 8, with 22 bases in between. The CDR3 DNA reads as TGTGCCAGCAGCCCCCTTGGTAGCGGAAGATCCTATGAGCAGTTCTTC. Its translation is CASSPLGSGRSYEQFF.

The chain has TRBV27 and TRBJ1-5, with D unclear. Trimming cost V 6 bases and J 1 base, with 16 bases left between them. The germline V gene encodes CDR1 MNHEY and CDR2 SMNVEV (reference sequence). The CDR3 covers 16 residues. CDR3 region: CASRGEGGLSNQPQHF. In DNA, the CDR3 is TGTGCCAGCAGGGGAGAGGGTGGGCTAAGCAATCAGCCCCAGCATTTT.

In nucleotides, the CDR3 is TGTGCCAGCCCATTCGACAGGGTGACCTCCTACGAGCAGTACTTC. Its translation is CASPFDRVTSYEQYF. The chain has TRBV6-5 and TRBJ2-7, with 7 bases that match TRBD1. The trim removed 8 bases at V and 0 bases at J, leaving 10 bases unmatched. The CDR3 consists of 15 residues. Germline V gene sequence: CDR1 MNHEY, CDR2 SVGAGI.

V and J are TRBV10-2 and TRBJ2-3; 10 positions match TRBD2. CDR1 and CDR2 from the germline V gene are WSHSY and SAAADI. CDR3 size: 17 residues. V dropped 5 bases and J dropped 4; count of bases not matched to a gene: 12. The CDR3 reads CASSQTDGLAGADTQYF. The CDR3 DNA reads as TGCGCCAGCAGTCAGACGGATGGGCTAGCGGGAGCAGATACGCAGTATTTT.

The chain carries TRBV7-2 and TRBJ1-2; D unclear. CDR3 size: 13 residues. From germline, CDR1 is SGHTA and CDR2 FQGNSA. The V and J ends lost 5 bases and 8 bases respectively, with 15 bases between them. The CDR3 DNA reads as TGTGCCAGCAGCCCCACAGCAGATGGAGGCTACACCTTC. It encodes CASSPTADGGYTF.

In its sample, this clone is medium-sized (0.01 to 0.1%). CDR3 nucleotide sequence: TGTGCTAGTGGTTTGGCAACAGGGGGGCCCACAGATACGCAGTATTTT. Its protein product is CASGLATGGPTDTQYF. The J gene is TRBJ2-3, the V gene TRBV12-5; 8 bases line up with TRBD1. CDR1 is LGHNT, CDR2 FRNRAP, per germline. The CDR3 is 16 amino acids. The V segment lost 1 base and the J segment 2 bases; nucleotides outside the gene matches: 5.

V and J are TRBV7-9 and TRBJ2-2, with TRBD1 as a possible D gene (5 bases). CDR1 SEHNR and CDR2 FQNEAQ come from the germline V gene (reference sequence). The CDR3 consists of 14 residues. The V end lost 3 bases, the J end lost 4 bases, and 9 bases lay between the germline ends. CDR3 sequence reads: CASSFDRATGELFF. The CDR3 coding sequence is TGTGCCAGCAGCTTCGACAGAGCCACCGGGGAGCTGTTTTTT.

This sequence joins TRBV5-4 and TRBJ2-1; TRBD1 matches 9 bases. This CDR3 has 15 residues. The V segment lost 7 bases and the J segment 6 bases; nucleotides outside the gene matches: 11. Germline V gene sequence: CDR1 SGHNT, CDR2 YYREEE (reference sequence). CDR3 in DNA: TGTGCCAGCGGAGACGGGACAGGGATTGGCAATGAGCAGTTCTTC. This encodes CASGDGTGIGNEQFF. Using reference TRBV5-4 and TRBJ2-1 for the parts outside the CDR3, the full variable domain is ETGVTQSPTHLIKTRGQQVTLRCSSQSGHNTVSWYQQALGQGPQFIFQYYREEENGRGNFPPRFSGLQFPNYSSELNVNALELDDSALYLCASGDGTGIGNEQFFGPGTRLTVL.

The chain couples TRBV2 to TRBJ2-3, with 10 bases matching TRBD2. Germline V CDR1 and CDR2: SNHLY, FYNNEI. CDR3 length: 14 amino acids. V lost 4 bases, J lost 8 bases, and 6 bases stayed unmatched. The CDR3 sequence is CASSVLAGVSTQYF. The CDR3, as DNA: TGTGCCAGCAGTGTGCTAGCGGGGGTTAGTACGCAGTATTTT.

CDR3 sequence: CASSQTGYGETQYF. Written as DNA, the CDR3 is TGTGCCAGCAGCCAGACAGGATACGGAGAGACCCAGTACTTC. J is TRBJ2-5 and V is TRBV7-9; TRBD1 might be the D (6 bases). Per germline, CDR1 SEHNR and CDR2 FQNEAQ (reference sequence). V lost 5 bases, J lost 4 bases, and 14 bases lay in between. The CDR3 loop spans 14 amino acids.

This clone was observed a single time. This rearrangement joins TRBV5-6 to TRBJ1-6, with TRBD1 as a possible D gene (5 bases). CDR1 is SGHDT and CDR2 is YYEEEE in the germline V gene. The V and J ends lost 4 bases and 5 bases respectively, with 10 bases between them. This CDR3 contains 14 residues. The CDR3 bases are TGTGCCAGCAGCAAAGACAGTAATAATTCACCCCTCCACTTT. Protein product: CASSKDSNNSPLHF.

Only a few counts were recorded for this clone. The gene calls are TRBV6-1 and TRBJ1-1; tentatively, D is TRBD1 (5 bases). Trimming stripped 4 bases from V and 2 bases from J, with 8 bases between. In germline, CDR1 is MNHNS, CDR2 SASEGT. The CDR3 consists of 13 residues. As DNA, the CDR3 is TGTGCCAGCAGTGTACAGGACAACACTGAAGCTTTCTTT. Translation gives CASSVQDNTEAFF.

In regard to this clone: The sample carries other DNA sequences with the same CDR3. This chain joins TRBV28 and TRBJ2-6; possibly TRBD1 for D (5 bases). Germline-derived CDR1 and CDR2 are MDHEN and SYDVKM. The CDR3 is 15 amino acids. The germline V and J ends were trimmed by 3 bases and 0 bases, with 6 bases remaining between them. The DNA for the CDR3 is TGTGCCAGCAGTTTTAGGGGCTCTGGGGCCAACGTCCTGACTTTC. Its protein product is CASSFRGSGANVLTF.

The chain employs TRBV5-1 and TRBJ2-2; the D gene is possibly TRBD2 (7 bases). The CDR3 runs 15 residues. Trimming removed 2 bases at V and 6 bases at J, with 14 bases between. Germline CDR1 reads SGHRS; CDR2 reads YFSETQ. Here the CDR3 DNA reads TGCGCCAGCAGCTTCCTCGCGGGGGCCCCCGGGGAGCTGTTTTTT. Translating gives CASSFLAGAPGELFF. Variable domain in full (rest from reference TRBV5-1 and TRBJ2-2): KAGVTQTPRYLIKTRGQQVTLSCSPISGHRSVSWYQQTPGQGLQFLFEYFSETQRNKGNFPGRFSGRQFSNSRSEMNVSTLELGDSALYLCASSFLAGAPGELFFGEGSRLTVL.

Of note for this clone: Additional DNA sequences in this sample encode the identical CDR3. This chain connects TRBV9 to TRBJ2-3, with 12 bases matching TRBD2. J gave up 1 base and V 4 bases, and 4 bases lay outside the gene matches. CDR1 and CDR2 (germline): SGDLS, YYNGEE. The CDR3 is 16 residues long. The CDR3 is CASSPRLAGGTDTQYF. DNA of the CDR3: TGTGCCAGCAGCCCCCGACTAGCGGGAGGCACAGATACGCAGTATTTT.

The chain has TRBV6-6 and TRBJ2-7; weak D call: TRBD1 (6 bases). The CDR3 length is 14 residues. The germline gives CDR1 MNHNY, CDR2 SVGAGI (reference sequence). V lost 5 bases and J 2 bases, leaving 13 bases between the germline ends. The CDR3 spells CASSAAGAAYEQYF. CDR3 sequence (DNA): TGTGCCAGCAGTGCGGCAGGGGCCGCCTACGAGCAGTACTTC.

The J gene is TRBJ2-7, the V gene TRBV18, with a weak D call TRBD1 (5 bases). This CDR3 contains 15 residues. Trimming cost V 1 base and J 2 bases, with 12 bases left between them. Germline V lookup: CDR1 KGHSH, CDR2 LQKENI. The CDR3 spells CASSPRTGYPYEQYF. The CDR3 DNA sequence: TGTGCCAGCTCACCACGTACAGGTTACCCCTACGAGCAGTACTTC.

CDR3 sequence reads: CASSQAGGSQETQYF. For the CDR3, the DNA is TGCGCCAGCAGCCAAGCCGGGGGAAGCCAAGAGACCCAGTACTTC. The rearrangement uses TRBV4-1 and TRBJ2-5; a weak D match, TRBD2 (6 bases). V was cut by 1 base and J by 1 base, with 10 bases left in between. Germline lookup yields CDR1 MGHRA and CDR2 YSYEKL. The CDR3 runs 15 residues.

This chain connects TRBV14 to TRBJ2-3; the D gene is possibly TRBD2 (6 bases). Trimming stripped 0 bases from V and 6 bases from J, with 16 bases between. The CDR3 has 16 residues. Germline values: CDR1 SGHDN, CDR2 FVKESK. Here the CDR3 DNA reads TGTGCCAGCAGCCAAGATATCGCGTGGGAGGCGGATACGCAGTATTTT. Encoded protein: CASSQDIAWEADTQYF.